This TCR beta chain was identified during a study of OX40 agonist ivuxolimab in advanced cancers. About the study: Three dose-escalation patients had partial responses: one with hepatocellular carcinoma and two with cutaneous melanoma.

Sampling of blood occurred at baseline, cycle 4 day 1, and cycle 7 day 1. General observations from the study: By week 6 at 0.1 to 3.0 mg/kg, blood CD4+ and CD8+ T cells had expanded clonally.

With 7 bases clipped from V and 1 base from J, the junction kept 5 bases outside the gene matches. The CDR3 is 15 residues long. The germline gives CDR1 SNHLY, CDR2 FYNNEI. TCRdb's table, derived via immunoSEQ multiplex PCR, lists solely in-frame clones and lacks some. In the table there are tens of thousands of clones, roughly nine tenths of which are singletons. This clone was seen a single time. No antigen is known for it. The sequences come from CD4+ or CD8+ T cells sorted from blood, collected in a trial of the OX40 agonist ivuxolimab. V gene TRBV2 combines with J gene TRBJ2-3, with 10 bases aligning to TRBD2. The receptor was derived from an adult with an advanced solid tumor such as melanoma, head and neck, liver or kidney cancer. CDR3 nucleotides: TGTGCCAGCAACCAAGCGGGGGGGCGCACAGATACGCAGTATTTT. Encoded protein: CASNQAGGRTDTQYF.